The rows below give T cell receptor beta chains drawn from one sample of a study of blood T cell repertoires in COVID-19. Assay: immunoSEQ multiplex PCR; the TCRdb copy retains only in-frame clones and omits some. Seen here are 200,000 to 250,000 clones, about 80% observed once, and the top ten hold over 7.5%. Sequencing was done on a sample of peripheral blood. The receptors were sampled from an elderly man with acute or convalescent COVID-19. CDR3s include the opening cysteine and the closing phenylalanine or tryptophan. D genes are given only for firm matches. Only some rows state a clone size, as once, few, many or a class for expanded clones.

once . TRBJ2-1 TRBV28 CASSAPARSGNEQFF TGTGCCAGCAGTGCACCGGCTAGATCGGGTAATGAGCAGTTCTTC
. TRBD2 TRBJ2-7 TRBV6-5 CASSYIAGVGEQYF TGTGCCAGCAGTTATATAGCGGGAGTAGGAGAGCAGTACTTC
. . TRBJ2-6 TRBV7-3 CASSLKGTPSSGANVLTF TGTGCCAGCAGCTTAAAGGGGACACCTTCCTCTGGGGCCAACGTCCTGACTTTC
. . TRBJ1-5 TRBV5-1 CASSLEGGNQPQHF TGCGCCAGCAGCTTGGAGGGAGGGAATCAGCCCCAGCATTTT
. TRBD2 TRBJ2-7 TRBV6-6 CASSYSPSGSSYEQYF TGTGCCAGCAGTTACAGCCCTAGCGGGAGCTCCTACGAGCAGTACTTC
. . TRBJ2-7 TRBV14 CASSQDRVGSYEQYF TGTGCCAGCAGCCAAGATCGCGTCGGGTCCTACGAGCAGTACTTC
. TRBD1 TRBJ1-3 TRBV9 CASSFTGTDSGNTIYF TGTGCCAGCAGCTTCACCGGGACAGACTCTGGAAACACCATATATTTT
. . TRBJ2-6 TRBV7-3 CASSPKLGGSGANVLTF TGTGCCAGCAGCCCCAAACTCGGGGGCTCTGGGGCCAACGTCCTGACTTTC
. TRBD2 TRBJ2-7 TRBV5-5 CASSFRMLGGSSYEQYF TGTGCCAGCAGCTTTAGGATGTTGGGGGGGAGCTCCTACGAGCAGTACTTC
once . TRBJ1-5 TRBV6-5 CASRRSWNQPQHF TGTGCCAGCAGGCGGTCCTGGAATCAGCCCCAGCATTTT
. . TRBJ1-1 TRBV27 CASSPLDRAATEAFF TGTGCCAGCAGTCCCCTCGACAGAGCTGCCACTGAAGCTTTCTTT
. TRBD2 TRBJ2-7 TRBV28 CASSFRGRAGVYEQYF TGTGCCAGCAGTTTCCGTGGCAGGGCGGGAGTTTACGAGCAGTACTTC
. TRBD1 TRBJ2-2 TRBV6-5 CASRPGQANTGELFF TGTGCCAGCAGGCCGGGACAGGCCAACACCGGGGAGCTGTTTTTT
few . TRBJ1-6 TRBV7-6 CASSLARGRFYNSPLHF TGTGCCAGCAGCTTAGCCCGTGGCAGGTTCTATAATTCACCCCTCCACTTT
. . TRBJ2-1 TRBV5-4 CASSRGNEQFF TGTGCCAGCAGCCGGGGTAATGAGCAGTTCTTC
. TRBD1 TRBJ1-3 TRBV18 CASSLDRVAVGNTIYF TGTGCCAGCTCCCTAGACAGGGTGGCGGTTGGAAACACCATATATTTT
. . TRBJ1-5 TRBV11-2 CASSLDRGQPQHF TGTGCCAGCAGCTTAGATCGCGGTCAGCCCCAGCATTTT
once TRBD1 TRBJ1-5 TRBV15 CATSRDRARNQPQHF TGTGCCACCAGCAGGGACAGGGCCCGGAATCAGCCCCAGCATTTT
once TRBD1 TRBJ2-1 TRBV27 CASSSFRQGEQFF TGTGCCAGCAGTTCCTTTCGACAGGGGGAGCAGTTCTTC
. . TRBJ1-6 TRBV7-2 CASSLGGASSYNSPLHF TGTGCCAGCAGCTTAGGTGGGGCGAGCTCCTATAATTCACCCCTCCACTTT
. TRBD1 TRBJ2-7 TRBV11-2 CASSLIQGPGTGSYEQYF TGTGCCAGCAGCTTAATACAAGGCCCTGGGACAGGGAGCTACGAGCAGTACTTC
. TRBD1 TRBJ1-2 TRBV28 CASRGQGPYGYTF TGTGCCAGCAGGGGACAGGGGCCCTATGGCTACACCTTC
. TRBD1 TRBJ1-5 TRBV5-4 CASSSTITGVNQPQHF TGTGCCAGCAGCTCGACGATTACAGGGGTTAATCAGCCCCAGCATTTT
. . TRBJ1-1 TRBV24-1 CATSDSKGPGTEAFF TGTGCCACCAGTGATTCTAAGGGGCCGGGCACTGAAGCTTTCTTT
once . TRBJ1-1 TRBV19 CASSIARGNTEAFF TGTGCCAGTAGTATAGCTAGAGGGAACACTGAAGCTTTCTTT
. TRBD1 TRBJ2-1 TRBV9 CASSVGQGSYNEQFF TGTGCCAGCAGCGTAGGACAGGGCTCCTACAATGAGCAGTTCTTC
. TRBD1 TRBJ2-7 TRBV25-1 CASSGRLLRDRALYEQYF TGTGCCAGCAGCGGTCGCTTACTCCGGGACAGGGCCCTCTACGAGCAGTACTTC
. . TRBJ1-6 TRBV28 CASSLRRVNSPLHF TGTGCCAGCAGTTTACGGCGGGTTAATTCACCCCTCCACTTT
. . TRBJ2-1 TRBV10-3 CAISGLSEQFF TGTGCCATCAGTGGACTCAGTGAGCAGTTCTTC
few . TRBJ1-6 TRBV28 CASSLASRGNNSPLHF TGTGCCAGCAGTTTAGCCTCAAGGGGGAATAATTCACCCCTCCACTTT
. . TRBJ1-5 TRBV18 CASSPSDSNQPQHF TGTGCCAGCTCACCAAGCGATAGCAATCAGCCCCAGCATTTT
once . TRBJ2-7 TRBV24-1 CATSASRKGAYEQYF TGTGCCACCAGTGCCTCCAGAAAAGGGGCCTACGAGCAGTACTTC
few . TRBJ2-7 TRBV28 CASSSVTVKRGQYF TGTGCCAGCAGTTCAGTCACGGTAAAAAGGGGGCAGTACTTC
. TRBD1 TRBJ1-5 TRBV19 CASSPTGVSNQPQHF TGTGCCAGTAGCCCTACAGGGGTTAGCAATCAGCCCCAGCATTTT
. TRBD2 TRBJ2-1 TRBV4-2 CASSQGLATYNEQFF TGTGCCAGCAGCCAGGGACTAGCGACCTACAATGAGCAGTTCTTC
. . TRBJ1-1 TRBV7-2 CASSLAAQGREAFF TGTGCCAGCAGCTTAGCCGCTCAGGGGCGCGAAGCTTTCTTT
. TRBD1 TRBJ1-6 TRBV5-1 CASSPAGPGGNSPLHF TGCGCCAGCAGCCCGGCCGGGCCAGGGGGTAATTCACCCCTCCACTTT
. . TRBJ1-1 TRBV18 CASSSTGRVMNTEAFF TGTGCCAGCTCATCTACAGGGAGAGTGATGAACACTGAAGCTTTCTTT
once . TRBJ1-2 TRBV28 CASSLGNRPYGYTF TGTGCCAGCAGTTTAGGCAACAGGCCCTATGGCTACACCTTC
. . TRBJ1-1 TRBV4-1 CASSQEGGDPRNTEAFF TGCGCCAGCAGCCAGGAGGGGGGGGACCCACGGAACACTGAAGCTTTCTTT
few . TRBJ2-1 TRBV19 CASSSPGAGRDEQFF TGTGCCAGTAGTTCACCAGGCGCAGGGCGAGATGAGCAGTTCTTC
. . TRBJ1-1 TRBV3-1/TRBV3-2 CASSRTENTEAFF TGTGCCAGCAGCCGGACAGAGAACACTGAAGCTTTCTTT
. TRBD1 TRBJ2-4 TRBV28 CASSPPGQRYSKAKNIQYF TGTGCCAGCAGTCCCCCGGGACAGCGCTATTCAAAGGCCAAAAACATTCAGTACTTC
. TRBD1 TRBJ2-4 TRBV28 CASSLYTGTVLAKNIQYF TGTGCCAGCAGTCTTTACACCGGGACAGTACTAGCCAAAAACATTCAGTACTTC
. . TRBJ1-4 TRBV10-3 CAISESWGRSATNEKLFF TGTGCCATCAGTGAGTCCTGGGGCAGGAGTGCAACTAATGAAAAACTGTTTTTT
. TRBD2 TRBJ2-3 TRBV24-1 CATSDLSGRGDTQYF TGTGCCACCAGTGATTTGTCCGGGAGGGGAGATACGCAGTATTTT
. . TRBJ2-5 TRBV6-2/TRBV6-3 CATSGGARQETQYF TGTGCCACCAGTGGGGGGGCGCGCCAAGAGACCCAGTACTTC
. TRBD1 TRBJ1-2 TRBV12-3/TRBV12-4 CASSLNRGLGYTF TGTGCCAGCAGTTTAAACAGGGGGCTGGGCTACACCTTC
. TRBD2 TRBJ2-7 TRBV10-3 CAISPLSGRAAYEQYF TGTGCCATCAGTCCGCTGAGCGGGAGGGCCGCCTACGAGCAGTACTTC